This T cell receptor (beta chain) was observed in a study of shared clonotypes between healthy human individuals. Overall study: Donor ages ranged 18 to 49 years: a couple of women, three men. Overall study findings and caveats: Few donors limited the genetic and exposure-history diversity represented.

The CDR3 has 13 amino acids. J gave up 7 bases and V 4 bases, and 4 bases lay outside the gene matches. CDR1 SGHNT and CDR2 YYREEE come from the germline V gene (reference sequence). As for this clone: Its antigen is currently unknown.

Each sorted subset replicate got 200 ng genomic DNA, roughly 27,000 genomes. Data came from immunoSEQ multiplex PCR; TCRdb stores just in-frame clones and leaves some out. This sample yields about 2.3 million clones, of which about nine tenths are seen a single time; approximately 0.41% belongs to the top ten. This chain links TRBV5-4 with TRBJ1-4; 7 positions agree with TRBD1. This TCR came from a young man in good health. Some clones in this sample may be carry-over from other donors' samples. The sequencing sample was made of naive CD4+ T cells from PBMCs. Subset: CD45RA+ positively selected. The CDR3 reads CASSSDRAEKLFF. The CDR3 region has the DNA TGTGCCAGCAGCAGCGACAGGGCTGAAAAACTGTTTTTT.